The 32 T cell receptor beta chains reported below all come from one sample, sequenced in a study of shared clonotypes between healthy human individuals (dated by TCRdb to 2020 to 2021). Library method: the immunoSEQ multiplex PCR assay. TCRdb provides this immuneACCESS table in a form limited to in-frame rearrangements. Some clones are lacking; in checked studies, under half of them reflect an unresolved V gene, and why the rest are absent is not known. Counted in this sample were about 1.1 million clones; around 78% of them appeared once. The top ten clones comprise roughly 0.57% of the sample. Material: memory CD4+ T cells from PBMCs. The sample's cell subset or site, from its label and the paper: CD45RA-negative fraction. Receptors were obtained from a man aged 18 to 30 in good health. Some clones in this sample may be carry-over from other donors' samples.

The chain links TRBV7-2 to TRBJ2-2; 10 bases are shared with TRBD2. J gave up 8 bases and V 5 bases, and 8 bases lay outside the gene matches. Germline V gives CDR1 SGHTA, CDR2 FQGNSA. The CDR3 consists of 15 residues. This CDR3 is CASSGRTSGGGELFF. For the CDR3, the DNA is TGTGCCAGCAGCGGGCGGACTAGCGGAGGGGGGGAGCTGTTTTTT.

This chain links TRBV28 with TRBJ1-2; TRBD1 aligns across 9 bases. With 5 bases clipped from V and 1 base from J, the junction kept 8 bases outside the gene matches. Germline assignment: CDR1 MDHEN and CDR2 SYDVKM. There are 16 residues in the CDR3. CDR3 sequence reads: CASSIPGQGYNYGYTF. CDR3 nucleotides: TGTGCCAGCAGTATACCGGGACAGGGCTATAACTATGGCTACACCTTC.

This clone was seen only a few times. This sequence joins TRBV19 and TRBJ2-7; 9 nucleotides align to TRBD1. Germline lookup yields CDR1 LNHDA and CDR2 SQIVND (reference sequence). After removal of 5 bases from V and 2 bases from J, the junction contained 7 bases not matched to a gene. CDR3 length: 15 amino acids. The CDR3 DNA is TGTGCCAGTAGTTCTGGACAGGGGCACACCTACGAGCAGTACTTC. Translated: CASSSGQGHTYEQYF.

The CDR3 DNA sequence: TGTGCCAGCAGTTACGGGACTAGCGGAAACAATGAGCAGTTCTTC. This encodes CASSYGTSGNNEQFF. The chain carries TRBV6-9 and TRBJ2-1; 11 nucleotides match TRBD2. Unmatched junction bases numbered 3, after V lost 3 bases and J lost 5 bases. Germline CDR1 MNHGY, CDR2 SVAAGI. The CDR3 loop spans 15 amino acids.

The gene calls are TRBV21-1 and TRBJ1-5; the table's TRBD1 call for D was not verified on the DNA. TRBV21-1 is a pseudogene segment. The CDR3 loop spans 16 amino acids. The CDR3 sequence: CASSKTPDRAGQPQHF. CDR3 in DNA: TGTGCCAGCAGCAAAACCCCAGACAGGGCTGGTCAGCCCCAGCATTTT.

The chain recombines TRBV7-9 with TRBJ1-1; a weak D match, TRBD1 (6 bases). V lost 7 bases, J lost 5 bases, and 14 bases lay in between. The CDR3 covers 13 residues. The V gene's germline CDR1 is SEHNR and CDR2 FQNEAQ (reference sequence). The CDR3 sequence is CASTRGIITEAFF. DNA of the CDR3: TGTGCCAGCACCAGGGGCATAATAACTGAAGCTTTCTTT.

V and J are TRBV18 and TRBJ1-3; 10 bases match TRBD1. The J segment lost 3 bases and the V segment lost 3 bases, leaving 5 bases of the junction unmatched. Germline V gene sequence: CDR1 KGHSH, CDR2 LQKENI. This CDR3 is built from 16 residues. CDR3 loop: CASSPTGTGVGNTIYF. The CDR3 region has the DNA TGTGCCAGCTCACCGACCGGGACAGGGGTTGGAAACACCATATATTTT.

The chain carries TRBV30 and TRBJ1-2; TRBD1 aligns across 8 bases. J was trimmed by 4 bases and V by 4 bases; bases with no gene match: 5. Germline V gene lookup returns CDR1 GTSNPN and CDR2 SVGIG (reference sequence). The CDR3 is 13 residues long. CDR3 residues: CAWTPTGGYGYTF. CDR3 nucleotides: TGTGCCTGGACTCCCACAGGGGGCTATGGCTACACCTTC.

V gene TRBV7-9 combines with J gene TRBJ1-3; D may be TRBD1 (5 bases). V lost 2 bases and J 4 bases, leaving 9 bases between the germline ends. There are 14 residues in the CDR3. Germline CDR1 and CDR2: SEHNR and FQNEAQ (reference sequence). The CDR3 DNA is TGTGCCAGCAGCTTATTACGGGACGGAAACACCATATATTTT. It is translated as CASSLLRDGNTIYF.

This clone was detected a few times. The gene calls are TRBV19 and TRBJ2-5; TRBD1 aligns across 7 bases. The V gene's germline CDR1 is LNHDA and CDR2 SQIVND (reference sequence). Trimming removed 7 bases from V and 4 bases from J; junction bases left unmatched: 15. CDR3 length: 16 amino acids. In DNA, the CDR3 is TGTGCCAGTAAAGCCGACCCGACAGGGATGGGAGAGACCCAGTACTTC. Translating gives CASKADPTGMGETQYF.

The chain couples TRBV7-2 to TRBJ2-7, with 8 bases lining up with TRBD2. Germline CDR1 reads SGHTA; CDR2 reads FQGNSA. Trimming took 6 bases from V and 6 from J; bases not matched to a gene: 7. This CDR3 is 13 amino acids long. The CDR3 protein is CASRLTSGSEQYF. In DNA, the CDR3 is TGTGCCAGCAGGCTTACTAGCGGAAGCGAGCAGTACTTC.

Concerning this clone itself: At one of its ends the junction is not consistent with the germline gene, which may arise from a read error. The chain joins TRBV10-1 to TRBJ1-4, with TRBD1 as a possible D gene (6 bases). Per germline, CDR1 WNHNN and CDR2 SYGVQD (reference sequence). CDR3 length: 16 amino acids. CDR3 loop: CACSVKGGRNNEKLFF. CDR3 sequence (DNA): TGCGCCTGCAGTGTTAAGGGGGGGAGGAATAATGAAAAACTGTTTTTT.

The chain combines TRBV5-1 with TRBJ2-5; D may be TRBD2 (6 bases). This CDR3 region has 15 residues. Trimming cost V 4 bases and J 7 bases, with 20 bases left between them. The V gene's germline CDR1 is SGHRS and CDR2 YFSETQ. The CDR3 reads CASSQDSTSIGTQYF. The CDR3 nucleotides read TGCGCCAGCAGCCAGGATTCGACTAGTATCGGGACCCAGTACTTC. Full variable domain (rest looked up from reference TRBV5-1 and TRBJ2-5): KAGVTQTPRYLIKTRGQQVTLSCSPISGHRSVSWYQQTPGQGLQFLFEYFSETQRNKGNFPGRFSGRQFSNSRSEMNVSTLELGDSALYLCASSQDSTSIGTQYFGPGTRLLVL.

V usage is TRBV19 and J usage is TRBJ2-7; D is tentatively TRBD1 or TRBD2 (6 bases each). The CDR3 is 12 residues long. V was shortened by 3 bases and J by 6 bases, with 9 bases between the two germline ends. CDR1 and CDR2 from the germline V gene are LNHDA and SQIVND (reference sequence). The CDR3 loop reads CASSIRGREQYF. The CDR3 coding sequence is TGTGCCAGTAGTATCCGGGGGCGCGAGCAGTACTTC. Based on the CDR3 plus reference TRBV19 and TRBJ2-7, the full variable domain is DGGITQSPKYLFRKEGQNVTLSCEQNLNHDAMYWYRQDPGQGLRLIYYSQIVNDFQKGDIAEGYSVSREKKESFPLTVTSAQKNPTAFYLCASSIRGREQYFGPGTRLTVT.

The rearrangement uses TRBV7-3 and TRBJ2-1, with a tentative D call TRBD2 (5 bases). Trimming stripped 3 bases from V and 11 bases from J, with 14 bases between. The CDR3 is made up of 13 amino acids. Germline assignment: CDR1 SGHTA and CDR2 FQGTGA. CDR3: CASSFGGPTQQFF. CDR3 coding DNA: TGTGCCAGCAGCTTCGGCGGGCCCACGCAGCAGTTCTTC.

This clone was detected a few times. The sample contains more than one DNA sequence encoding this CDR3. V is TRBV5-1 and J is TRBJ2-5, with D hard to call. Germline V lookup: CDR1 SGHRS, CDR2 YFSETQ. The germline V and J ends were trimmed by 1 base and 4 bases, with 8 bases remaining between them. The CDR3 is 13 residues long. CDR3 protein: CASSLFTGETQYF. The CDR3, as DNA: TGCGCCAGCAGCTTGTTCACGGGAGAGACCCAGTACTTC.

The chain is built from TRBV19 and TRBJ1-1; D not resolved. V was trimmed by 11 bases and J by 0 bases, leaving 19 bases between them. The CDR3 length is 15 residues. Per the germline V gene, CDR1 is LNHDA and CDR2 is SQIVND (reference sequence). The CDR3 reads CAVVISLGMNTEAFF. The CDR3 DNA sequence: TGTGCCGTCGTAATCTCACTGGGGATGAACACTGAAGCTTTCTTT. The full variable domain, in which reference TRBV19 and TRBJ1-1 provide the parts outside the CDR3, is DGGITQSPKYLFRKEGQNVTLSCEQNLNHDAMYWYRQDPGQGLRLIYYSQIVNDFQKGDIAEGYSVSREKKESFPLTVTSAQKNPTAFYLCAVVISLGMNTEAFFGQGTRLTVV.

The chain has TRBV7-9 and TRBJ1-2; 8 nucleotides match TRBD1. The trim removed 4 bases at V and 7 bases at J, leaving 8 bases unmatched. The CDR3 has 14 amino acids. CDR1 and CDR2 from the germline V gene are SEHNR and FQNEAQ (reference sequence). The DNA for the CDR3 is TGTGCCAGCAGCTGGGCGGACAGGGAGCGTGGCTACACCTTC. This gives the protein CASSWADRERGYTF.

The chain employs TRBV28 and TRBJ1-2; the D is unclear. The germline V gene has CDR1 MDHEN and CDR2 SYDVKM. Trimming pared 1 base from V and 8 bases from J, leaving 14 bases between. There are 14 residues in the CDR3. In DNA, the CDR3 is TGTGCCAGCAGTTTATTCGGGCCGATGGAGGGCTACACCTTC. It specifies CASSLFGPMEGYTF.

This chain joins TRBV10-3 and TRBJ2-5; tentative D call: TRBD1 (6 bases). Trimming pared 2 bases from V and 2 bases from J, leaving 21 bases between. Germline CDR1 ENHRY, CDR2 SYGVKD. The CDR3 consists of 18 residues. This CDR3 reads CAISEGARGGRRQETQYF. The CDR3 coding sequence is TGTGCCATCAGTGAGGGGGCCCGAGGGGGACGACGTCAAGAGACCCAGTACTTC.

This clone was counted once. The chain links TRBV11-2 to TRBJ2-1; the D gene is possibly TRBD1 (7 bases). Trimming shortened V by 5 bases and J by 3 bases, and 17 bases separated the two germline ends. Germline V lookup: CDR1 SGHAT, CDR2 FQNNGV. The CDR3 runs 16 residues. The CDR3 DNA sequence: TGTGCCAGCAGCCAAAGGCCAGGGGGAGGCTACAATGAGCAGTTCTTC. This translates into CASSQRPGGGYNEQFF.

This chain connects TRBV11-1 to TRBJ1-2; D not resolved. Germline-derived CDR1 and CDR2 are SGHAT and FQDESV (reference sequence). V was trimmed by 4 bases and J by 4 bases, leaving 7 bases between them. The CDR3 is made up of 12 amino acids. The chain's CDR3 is CASSSAGYGYTF. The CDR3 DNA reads TGTGCCAGCAGCTCCGCGGGCTATGGCTACACCTTC.

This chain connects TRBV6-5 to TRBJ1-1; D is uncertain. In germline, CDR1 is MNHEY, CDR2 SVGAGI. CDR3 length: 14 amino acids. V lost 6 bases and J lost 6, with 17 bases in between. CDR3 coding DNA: TGTGCCAGCAGCCAGGCGGGGTTCAAGTCTGAAGCTTTCTTT. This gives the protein CASSQAGFKSEAFF.

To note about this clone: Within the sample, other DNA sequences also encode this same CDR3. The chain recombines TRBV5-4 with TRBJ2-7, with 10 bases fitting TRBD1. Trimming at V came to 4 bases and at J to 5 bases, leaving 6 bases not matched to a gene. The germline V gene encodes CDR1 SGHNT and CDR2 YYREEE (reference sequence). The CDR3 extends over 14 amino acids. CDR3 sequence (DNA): TGTGCCAGCAGCGCTCGGGACAGGGGCCACGAGCAGTACTTC. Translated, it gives CASSARDRGHEQYF.

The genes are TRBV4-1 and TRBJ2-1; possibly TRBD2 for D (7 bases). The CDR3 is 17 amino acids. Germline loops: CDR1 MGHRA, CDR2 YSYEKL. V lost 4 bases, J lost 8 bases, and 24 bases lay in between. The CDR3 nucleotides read TGCGCCAGCAGCCCCAAGCGAGGGGGGGGACCTTTGGATGAGCAGTTCTTC. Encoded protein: CASSPKRGGGPLDEQFF.

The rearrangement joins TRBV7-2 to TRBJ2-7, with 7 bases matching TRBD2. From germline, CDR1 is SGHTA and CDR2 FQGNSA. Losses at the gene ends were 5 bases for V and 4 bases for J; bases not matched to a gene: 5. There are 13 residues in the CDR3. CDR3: CASSRGGKYEQYF. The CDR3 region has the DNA TGTGCCAGCAGCCGGGGAGGGAAATACGAGCAGTACTTC.

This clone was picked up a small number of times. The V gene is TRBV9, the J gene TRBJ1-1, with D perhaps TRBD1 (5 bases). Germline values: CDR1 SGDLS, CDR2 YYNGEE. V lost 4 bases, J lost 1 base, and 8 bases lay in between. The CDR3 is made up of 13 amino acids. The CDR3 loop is CASSTGPNTEAFF. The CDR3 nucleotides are TGTGCCAGCAGCACAGGCCCGAACACTGAAGCTTTCTTT.

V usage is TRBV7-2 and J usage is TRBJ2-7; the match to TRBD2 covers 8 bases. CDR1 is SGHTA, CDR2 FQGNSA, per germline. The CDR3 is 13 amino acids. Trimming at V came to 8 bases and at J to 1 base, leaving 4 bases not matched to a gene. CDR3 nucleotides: TGTGCCAGCGGGCAGCGGGAGTCCTACGAGCAGTACTTC. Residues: CASGQRESYEQYF.

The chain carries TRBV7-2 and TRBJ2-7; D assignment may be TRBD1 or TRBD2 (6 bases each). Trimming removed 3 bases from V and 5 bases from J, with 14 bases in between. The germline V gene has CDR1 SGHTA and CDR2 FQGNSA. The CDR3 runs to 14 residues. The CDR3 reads CASSLMLGGNEQYF. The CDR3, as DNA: TGTGCCAGCAGCTTGATGTTAGGGGGGAACGAGCAGTACTTC.

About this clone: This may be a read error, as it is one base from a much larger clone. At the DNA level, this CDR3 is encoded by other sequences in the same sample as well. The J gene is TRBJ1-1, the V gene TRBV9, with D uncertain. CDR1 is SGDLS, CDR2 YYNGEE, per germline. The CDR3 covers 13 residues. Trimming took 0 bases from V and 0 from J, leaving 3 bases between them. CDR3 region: CASSVAVNTEAFF. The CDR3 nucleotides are TGTGCCAGCAGCGTAGCAGTGAACACTGAAGCTTTCTTT.

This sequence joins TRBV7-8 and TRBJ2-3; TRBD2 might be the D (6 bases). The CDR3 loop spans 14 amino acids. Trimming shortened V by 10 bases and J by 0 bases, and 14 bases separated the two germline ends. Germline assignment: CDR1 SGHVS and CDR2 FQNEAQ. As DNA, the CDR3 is TGTGCCACTAAGCGGGCAACTAGCACAGATACGCAGTATTTT. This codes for CATKRATSTDTQYF.

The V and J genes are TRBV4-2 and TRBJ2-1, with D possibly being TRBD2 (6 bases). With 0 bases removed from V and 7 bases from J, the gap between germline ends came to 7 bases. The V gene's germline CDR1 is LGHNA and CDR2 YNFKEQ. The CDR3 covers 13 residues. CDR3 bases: TGTGCCAGCAGCCAAGATCGGGAGAATGAGCAGTTCTTC. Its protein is CASSQDRENEQFF.